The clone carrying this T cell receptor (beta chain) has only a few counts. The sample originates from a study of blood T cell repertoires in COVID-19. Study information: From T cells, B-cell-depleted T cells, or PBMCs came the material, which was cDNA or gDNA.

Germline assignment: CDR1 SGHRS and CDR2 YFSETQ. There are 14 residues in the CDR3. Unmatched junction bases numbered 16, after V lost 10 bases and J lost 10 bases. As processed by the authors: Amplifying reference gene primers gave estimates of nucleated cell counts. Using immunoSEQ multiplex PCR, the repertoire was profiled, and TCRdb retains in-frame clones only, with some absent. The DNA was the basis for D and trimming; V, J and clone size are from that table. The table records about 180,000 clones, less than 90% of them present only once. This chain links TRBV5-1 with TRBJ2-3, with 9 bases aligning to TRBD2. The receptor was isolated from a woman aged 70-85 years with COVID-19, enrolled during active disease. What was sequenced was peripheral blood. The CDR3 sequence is CASAGVAGEISQYF. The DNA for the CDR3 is TGCGCCTCAGCCGGGGTAGCGGGAGAAATTTCGCAGTATTTT.